The T cell receptor beta chain under discussion was sequenced for a study of regulatory and conventional T cells in RAG deficiency (dated by TCRdb to the late 2010s). A note on the overall study: High-throughput TCR beta sequencing was used to compare the repertoire diversity and composition of Treg, conventional CD4+ and CD8+ T cells between RAG-deficient patients and healthy controls.

Preparation of the library involved the immunoSEQ multiplex PCR assay. Genomic DNA from the sorted T-cell subsets was used to amplify and sequence rearranged TCR beta chain products. In the authors' own workflow: Shannon entropy and Simpson indices were used to quantify the repertoire diversity of productive TCR beta rearrangements. Clonal expansion was assessed using the summed frequency of the 100 most abundant productive TCR beta clonotypes among total reads. The TRB repertoires were scored with a self-reactivity index that is based on amino acid usage at CDR3beta positions 6 and 7. Two-way ANOVA was used for repertoire analyses, and Student t or Mann-Whitney tests were used for flow cytometric analyses. The source is immuneACCESS, and TCRdb retained only in-frame sequences with V and J called. Part of the clones is not carried over; for the studies checked, unresolved V genes explain less than half of this, and the remainder is unexplained. V and J calls and clone size follow that table, whereas D and trimming were derived from the DNA. This sample holds around 25,000 clones; around 95% were observed only once. The top ten clonotypes cover roughly 1.3% of the sample.

Conventional CD4+ T cells were purified from blood as CD25-low CD127-high cells before genomic DNA extraction. For repertoire analyses, the comparison group consisted of fewer than 10 healthy control donors. V is cut by 3 bases and J by 4 bases, and the space between the germline ends is 13 bases. From the cysteine through the phenylalanine, the CDR3 covers 15 amino acids. Of the read, only the CDR3 DNA is kept; its 45 bases are in frame from base 1. CDR1 and CDR2 were assigned from the germline V gene as MDHEN and SYDVKM. General study outcomes and caveats: The CD25-high CD127-low cells sorted from Omenn syndrome patients may be peripherally activated cells rather than true Treg cells. All patient T-cell subsets had shorter CDR3 lengths; Omenn syndrome patients showed >75% Treg-Tconv repertoire overlap at nucleotide and amino acid level. Compared with controls, Omenn syndrome and CID/AS patients had approximately 100-fold fewer unique TCR beta sequences in Treg cells, whereas the reduction in the other subsets was around 10-fold. For some subjects, some analyses of T-cell subsets were not performed. RAG-deficient patients showed markedly lower Shannon entropy and higher Simpson indices than control T-cell subpopulations.

Details on this clone: The specificity of this receptor is unknown. No quality values exist for individual bases; no much larger clone is one base distant.

The sample also formed part of further work on regulatory T cells. That second publication adds: The multiplex PCR used 52 forward TRBV primers and 13 reverse TRBJ primers, with assay-based and computational corrections for amplification bias. In patients, repertoires had restricted unique TRB V-J pairs and skewed V and J gene usage, with regulatory T cells showing the most marked changes. The study compared T-cell receptor beta repertoires of sorted regulatory, conventional CD4+ and CD8+ T cells in CD3G-deficient patients with those in healthy controls. Ficoll density separation was used to isolate peripheral blood mononuclear cells. Within the immunoSEQ assay, multiplex PCR amplified rearranged TRB loci from genomic DNA. TRB amplicons were sequenced on an Illumina HiSeq platform. Raw sequences were error-filtered and aligned to reference gene sequences by custom algorithms and were subsequently analyzed with the immunoSEQ online tools. Frequencies of productive and nonproductive TRB rearrangements were evaluated among both unique and total sequences. Groups were compared by t tests, Mann-Whitney tests or two-way ANOVA performed in Prism software.

The sequencing input was CD25- CD4+ T cells sorted from blood. The receptor was derived from a human donor in good health. Here the chain combines TRBV28 and TRBJ1-5, with a tentative D gene TRBD1 over 6 matching bases. The CDR3 corresponds to CASSLIWDKNQPQHF. The sequence in DNA is TGTGCCAGCAGTTTGATCTGGGACAAGAATCAGCCCCAGCATTTT.